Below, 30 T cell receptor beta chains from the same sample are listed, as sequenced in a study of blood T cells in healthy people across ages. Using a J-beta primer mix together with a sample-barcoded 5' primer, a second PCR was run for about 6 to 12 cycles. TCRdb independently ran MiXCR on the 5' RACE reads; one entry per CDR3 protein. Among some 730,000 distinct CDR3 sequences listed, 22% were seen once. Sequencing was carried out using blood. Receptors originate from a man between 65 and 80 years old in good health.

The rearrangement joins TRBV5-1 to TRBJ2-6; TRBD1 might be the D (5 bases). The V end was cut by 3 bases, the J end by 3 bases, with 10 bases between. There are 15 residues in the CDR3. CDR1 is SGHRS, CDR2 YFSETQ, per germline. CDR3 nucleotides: TGCGCCAGCAGCTCGATGGGGCTTGGGGCCAACGTCCTGACTTTC. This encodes CASSSMGLGANVLTF.

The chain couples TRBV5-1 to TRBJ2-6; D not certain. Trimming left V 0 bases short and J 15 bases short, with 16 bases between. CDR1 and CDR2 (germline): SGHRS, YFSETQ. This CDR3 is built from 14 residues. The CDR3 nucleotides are TGCGCCAGCAGCTTGGAGGGTGTCGGTAGAGCCCTGACTTTC. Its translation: CASSLEGVGRALTF.

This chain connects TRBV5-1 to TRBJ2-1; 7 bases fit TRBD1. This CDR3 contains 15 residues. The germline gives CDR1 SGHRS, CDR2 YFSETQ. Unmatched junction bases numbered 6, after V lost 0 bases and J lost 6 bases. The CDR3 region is CASSLEGARFNEQFF. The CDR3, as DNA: TGCGCCAGCAGCTTGGAGGGGGCGAGATTCAATGAGCAGTTCTTC. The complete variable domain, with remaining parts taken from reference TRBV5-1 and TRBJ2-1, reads KAGVTQTPRYLIKTRGQQVTLSCSPISGHRSVSWYQQTPGQGLQFLFEYFSETQRNKGNFPGRFSGRQFSNSRSEMNVSTLELGDSALYLCASSLEGARFNEQFFGPGTRLTVL.

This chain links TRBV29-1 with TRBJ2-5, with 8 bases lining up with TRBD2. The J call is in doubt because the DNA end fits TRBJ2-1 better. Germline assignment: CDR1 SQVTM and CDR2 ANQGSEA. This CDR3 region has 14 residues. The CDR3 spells CSVEQGLVNNEQFF. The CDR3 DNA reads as TGCAGCGTTGAGCAGGGACTAGTTAACAATGAGCAGTTCTTC.

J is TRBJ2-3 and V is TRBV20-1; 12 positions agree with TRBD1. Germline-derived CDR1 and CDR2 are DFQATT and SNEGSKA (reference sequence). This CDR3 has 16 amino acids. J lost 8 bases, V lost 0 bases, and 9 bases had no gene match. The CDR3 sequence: CSARDMGQGAGGTQYF. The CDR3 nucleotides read TGCAGTGCTAGAGATATGGGACAGGGGGCCGGTGGTACGCAGTATTTT.

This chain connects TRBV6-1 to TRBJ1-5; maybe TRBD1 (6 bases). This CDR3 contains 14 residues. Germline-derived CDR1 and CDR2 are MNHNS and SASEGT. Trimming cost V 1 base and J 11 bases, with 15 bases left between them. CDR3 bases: TGTGCCAGCAGTGAAGACAGGGCGCCTCCGTCCCAGCATTTT. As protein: CASSEDRAPPSQHF.

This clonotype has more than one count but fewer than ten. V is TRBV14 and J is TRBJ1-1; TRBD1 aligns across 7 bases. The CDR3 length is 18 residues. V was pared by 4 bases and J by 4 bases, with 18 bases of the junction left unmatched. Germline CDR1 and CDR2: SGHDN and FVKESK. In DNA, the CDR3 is TGTGCCAGCAGCCCCGGGACAGCTTCCCCCCGGGGGGGCACTGAAGCTTTCTTT. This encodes CASSPGTASPRGGTEAFF.

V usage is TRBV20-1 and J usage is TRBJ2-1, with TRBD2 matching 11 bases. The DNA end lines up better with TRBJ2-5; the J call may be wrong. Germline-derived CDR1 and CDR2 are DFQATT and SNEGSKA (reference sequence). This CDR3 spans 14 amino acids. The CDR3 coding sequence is TGCAGTGCCAATCTGGGACTAGCGGAAGAGACCCAGTACTTC. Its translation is CSANLGLAEETQYF.

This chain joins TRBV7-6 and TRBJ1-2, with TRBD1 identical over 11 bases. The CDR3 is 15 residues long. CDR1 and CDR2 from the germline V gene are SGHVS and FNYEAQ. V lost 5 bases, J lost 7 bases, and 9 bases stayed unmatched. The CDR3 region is CASSVNPGQGGGYTF. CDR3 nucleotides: TGTGCCAGCAGCGTAAATCCGGGACAGGGGGGTGGCTACACCTTC. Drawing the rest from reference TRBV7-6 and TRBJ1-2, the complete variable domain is GAGVSQSPRYKVTKRGQDVALRCDPISGHVSLYWYRQALGQGPEFLTYFNYEAQQDKSGLPNDRFSAERPEGSISTLTIQRTEQRDSAMYRCASSVNPGQGGGYTFGSGTRLTVV.

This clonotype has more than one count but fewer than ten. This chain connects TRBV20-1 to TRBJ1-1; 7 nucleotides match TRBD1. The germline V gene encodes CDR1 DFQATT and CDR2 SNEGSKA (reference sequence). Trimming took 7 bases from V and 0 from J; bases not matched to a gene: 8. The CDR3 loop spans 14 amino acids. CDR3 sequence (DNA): TGCAGTGTTACCCGGGGACAGATGAACACTGAAGCTTTCTTT. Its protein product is CSVTRGQMNTEAFF.

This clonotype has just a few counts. CDR3 amino acids: CASTDQETQYF. In DNA form, the CDR3 reads TGTGCCAGCACTGATCAAGAGACCCAGTACTTC. This chain connects TRBV12-3 or TRBV12-4 to TRBJ2-5; D gene uncertain. With 7 bases removed from V and 2 bases from J, the gap between germline ends came to 5 bases. The CDR3 has 11 amino acids.

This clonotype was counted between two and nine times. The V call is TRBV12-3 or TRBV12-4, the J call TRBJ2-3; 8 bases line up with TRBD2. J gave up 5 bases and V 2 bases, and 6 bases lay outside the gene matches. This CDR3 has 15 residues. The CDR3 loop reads CASSLNSGIVDTQYF. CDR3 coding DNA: TGTGCCAGCAGTTTAAATAGCGGGATCGTAGATACGCAGTATTTT.

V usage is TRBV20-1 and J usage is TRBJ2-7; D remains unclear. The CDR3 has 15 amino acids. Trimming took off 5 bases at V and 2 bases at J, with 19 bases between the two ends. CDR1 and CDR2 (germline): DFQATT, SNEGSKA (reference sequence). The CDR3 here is CSAQVKGRGAYEQYV. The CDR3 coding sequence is TGCAGTGCTCAAGTCAAAGGGCGAGGTGCCTACGAGCAGTACGTC.

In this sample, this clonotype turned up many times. The CDR3 DNA reads TGTGCCAGCGGAGGCTGGAATGGCTACACCTTC. Residues: CASGGWNGYTF. The V and J genes are TRBV27 and TRBJ1-2; no clear D gene. The CDR3 runs 11 residues. Between the trimmed V and J ends, which lost 8 bases and 6 bases, there was a span of 10 bases. Germline assignment: CDR1 MNHEY and CDR2 SMNVEV (reference sequence).

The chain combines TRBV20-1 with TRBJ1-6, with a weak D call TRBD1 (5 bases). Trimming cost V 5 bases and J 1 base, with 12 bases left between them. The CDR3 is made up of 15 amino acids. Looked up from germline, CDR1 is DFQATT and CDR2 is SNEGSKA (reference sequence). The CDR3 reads CSAETPGSYNSPLHF. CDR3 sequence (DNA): TGCAGTGCTGAAACCCCAGGGTCCTATAATTCACCCCTCCACTTT.

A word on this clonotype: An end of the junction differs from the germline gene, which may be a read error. Written as DNA, the CDR3 is TGTGCCAGCAGCGAGCCGACAGGAACACAAGAGGCCCAGTACTTC. Its protein is CASSEPTGTQEAQYF. This chain links TRBV7-9 with TRBJ2-5; D may be TRBD1 (6 bases). The CDR3 contains 15 residues. Germline CDR1 is SEHNR and CDR2 is FQNEAQ (reference sequence).

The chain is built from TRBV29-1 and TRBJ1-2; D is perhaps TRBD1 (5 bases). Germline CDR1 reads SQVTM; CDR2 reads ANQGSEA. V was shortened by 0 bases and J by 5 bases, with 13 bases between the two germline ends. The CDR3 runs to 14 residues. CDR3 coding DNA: TGCAGCGTTGAAGATCAGGCAGGGCGGTATGGCTACACCTTC. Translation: CSVEDQAGRYGYTF.

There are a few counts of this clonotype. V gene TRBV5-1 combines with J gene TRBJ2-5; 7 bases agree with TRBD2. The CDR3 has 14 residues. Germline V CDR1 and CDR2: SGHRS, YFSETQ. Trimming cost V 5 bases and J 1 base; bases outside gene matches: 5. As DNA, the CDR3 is TGCGCCAGCAGGAGCGGGGCGTTCCAAGAGACCCAGTACTTC. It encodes CASRSGAFQETQYF.

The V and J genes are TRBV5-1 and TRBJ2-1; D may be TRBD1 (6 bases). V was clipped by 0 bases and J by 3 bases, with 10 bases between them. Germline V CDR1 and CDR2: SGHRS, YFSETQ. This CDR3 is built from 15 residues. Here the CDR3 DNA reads TGCGCCAGCAGCTTGGGTGGACAGTTCTACAATGAGCAGTTCTTC. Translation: CASSLGGQFYNEQFF.

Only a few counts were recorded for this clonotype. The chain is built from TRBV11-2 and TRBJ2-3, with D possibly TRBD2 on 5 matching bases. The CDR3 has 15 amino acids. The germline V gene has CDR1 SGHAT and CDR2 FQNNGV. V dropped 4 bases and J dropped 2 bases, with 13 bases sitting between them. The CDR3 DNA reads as TGTGCCAGCAGCTCCGGGAAGGCCCTCACAGATACGCAGTATTTT. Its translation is CASSSGKALTDTQYF.

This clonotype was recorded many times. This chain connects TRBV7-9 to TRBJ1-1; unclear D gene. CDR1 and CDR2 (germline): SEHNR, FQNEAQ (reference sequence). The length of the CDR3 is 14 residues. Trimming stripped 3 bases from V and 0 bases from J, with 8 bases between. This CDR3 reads CASSLGALNTEAFF. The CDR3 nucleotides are TGTGCCAGCAGCTTGGGTGCCCTGAACACTGAAGCTTTCTTT. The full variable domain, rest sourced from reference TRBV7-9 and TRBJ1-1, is DTGVSQNPRHKITKRGQNVTFRCDPISEHNRLYWYRQTLGQGPEFLTYFQNEAQLEKSRLLSDRFSAERPKGSFSTLEIQRTEQGDSAMYLCASSLGALNTEAFFGQGTRLTVV.

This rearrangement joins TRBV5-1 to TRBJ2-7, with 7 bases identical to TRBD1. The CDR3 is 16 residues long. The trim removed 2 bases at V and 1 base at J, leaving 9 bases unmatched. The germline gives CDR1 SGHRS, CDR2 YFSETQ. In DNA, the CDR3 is TGCGCCAGCAGCTTAACTCCTGACAGGGATTCCTACGAGCAGTACGTC. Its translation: CASSLTPDRDSYEQYV.

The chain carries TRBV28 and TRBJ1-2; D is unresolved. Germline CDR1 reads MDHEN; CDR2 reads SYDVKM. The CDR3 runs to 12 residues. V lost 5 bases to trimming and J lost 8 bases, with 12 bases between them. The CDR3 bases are TGTGCCAGCAGTGCCAACAGAGACGGCTACACCTTC. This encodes CASSANRDGYTF.

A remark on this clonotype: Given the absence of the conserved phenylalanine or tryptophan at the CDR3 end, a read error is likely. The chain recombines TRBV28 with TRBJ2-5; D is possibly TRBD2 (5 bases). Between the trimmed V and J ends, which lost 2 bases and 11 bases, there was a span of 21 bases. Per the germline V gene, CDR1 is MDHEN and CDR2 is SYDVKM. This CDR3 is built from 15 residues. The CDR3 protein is CASSLLVGGRGEQYV. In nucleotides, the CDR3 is TGTGCCAGCAGTTTACTGGTCGGCGGCCGGGGTGAGCAGTACGTC.

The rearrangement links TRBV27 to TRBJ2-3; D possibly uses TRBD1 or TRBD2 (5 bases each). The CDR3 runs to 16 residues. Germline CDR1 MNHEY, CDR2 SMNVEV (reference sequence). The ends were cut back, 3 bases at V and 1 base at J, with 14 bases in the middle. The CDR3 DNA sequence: TGTGCCAGCAGTTTCTTATCGGGACGCCGCACAGATACGCAGTATTTT. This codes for CASSFLSGRRTDTQYF.

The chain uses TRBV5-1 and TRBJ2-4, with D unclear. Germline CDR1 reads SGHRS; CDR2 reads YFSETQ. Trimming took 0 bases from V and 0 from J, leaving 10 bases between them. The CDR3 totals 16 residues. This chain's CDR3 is CASSLDGRLAKNIQYF. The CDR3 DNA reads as TGCGCCAGCAGCTTGGATGGCAGACTAGCCAAAAACATTCAGTACTTC. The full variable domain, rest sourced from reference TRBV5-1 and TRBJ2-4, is KAGVTQTPRYLIKTRGQQVTLSCSPISGHRSVSWYQQTPGQGLQFLFEYFSETQRNKGNFPGRFSGRQFSNSRSEMNVSTLELGDSALYLCASSLDGRLAKNIQYFGAGTRLSVL.

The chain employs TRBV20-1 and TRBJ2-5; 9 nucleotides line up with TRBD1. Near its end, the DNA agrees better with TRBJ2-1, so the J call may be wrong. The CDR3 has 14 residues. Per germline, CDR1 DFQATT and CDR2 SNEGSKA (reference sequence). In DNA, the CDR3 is TGCAGTGCTAGAAAATTGACAGGGGGTGTTGAGCAGTTCTTC. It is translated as CSARKLTGGVEQFF.

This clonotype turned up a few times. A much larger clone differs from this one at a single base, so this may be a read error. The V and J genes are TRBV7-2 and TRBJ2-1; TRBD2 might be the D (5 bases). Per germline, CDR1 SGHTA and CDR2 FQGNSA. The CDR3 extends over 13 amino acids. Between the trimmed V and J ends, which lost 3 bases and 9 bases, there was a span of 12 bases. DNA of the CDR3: TGTGCCAGCAGCTTTACCGCGGAGGCTGAGCAGTTCTTC. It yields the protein CASSFTAEAEQFF.

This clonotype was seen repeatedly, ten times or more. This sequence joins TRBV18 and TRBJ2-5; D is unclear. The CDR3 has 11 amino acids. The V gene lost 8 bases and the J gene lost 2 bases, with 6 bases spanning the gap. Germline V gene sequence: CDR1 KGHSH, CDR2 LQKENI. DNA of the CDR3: TGTGCCAGCAGCGCACAAGAGACCCAGTACTTC. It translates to CASSAQETQYF.

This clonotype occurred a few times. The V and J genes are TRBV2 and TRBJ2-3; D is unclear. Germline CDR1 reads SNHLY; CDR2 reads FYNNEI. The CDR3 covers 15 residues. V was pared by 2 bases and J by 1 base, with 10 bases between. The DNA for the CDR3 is TGTGCCAGCAGTGAAAGGGCCGGTGGCACAGATACGCAGTATTTT. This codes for CASSERAGGTDTQYF.